This T cell receptor beta chain originates from a study of blood T cell repertoires in COVID-19. Assay used: immunoSEQ multiplex PCR; TCRdb lists only in-frame clones, some missing. The sample holds 300,000 or so clones; around 85% are singletons and the top ten take 3.5% to 4.5%. Cohort placement rested on clinical history that participants reported themselves. The specimen sequenced was PBMCs or T cells enriched from blood (not recorded which). The TCR was taken from a woman in her thirties or forties with acute COVID-19.

The CDR3 protein is CASSRELAGAGDIQYF. CDR3 DNA sequence: TGTGCCAGCAGCCGCGAGCTAGCGGGAGCGGGGGACATTCAGTACTTC. The chain uses TRBV4-2 and TRBJ2-4, with TRBD2 matching over 10 bases. With V trimmed by 4 bases and J by 8 bases, 11 bases remained unmatched. The CDR3 sequence is 16 residues long. Germline V gene sequence: CDR1 LGHNA, CDR2 YNFKEQ.